These 13 T cell receptor beta chains originate from one sample sequenced in a study of T cells expressing NK-cell markers. TCRdb re-called the 5' RACE reads and shows each CDR3 protein once, DNA omitted. The record lists a few hundred thousand distinct CDR3 sequences, of which the ten most abundant hold around 4%. Input material: blood T cells: a sorted CD56 or NKG2C T cell subset, CD4+ or CD8+ T cells, or bulk PBMC T cells (not recorded which). The receptors shown here come from a man aged 18 to 29 in good health.

The V call is TRBV20-1, the J call TRBJ2-1. The CDR3 totals 16 residues. Germline CDR1 is DFQATT and CDR2 is SNEGSKA (reference sequence). This chain's CDR3 is CSARAPAGGPNNEQFF.

The rearrangement links TRBV15 to TRBJ2-1; no DNA is available, so the TRBD2 call from TCRdb remains unchecked. The CDR3 loop spans 20 amino acids. Germline V gives CDR1 LNHNV, CDR2 YYDKDF (reference sequence). The CDR3 loop is CATSRDVRRLAGSGYNEQFF.

The CDR3 sequence is CASSQPRQGVQETQYF. The chain carries TRBV4-1 and TRBJ2-5; lacking DNA, the TRBD1 call made by TCRdb goes unchecked. CDR1 and CDR2 from the germline V gene are MGHRA and YSYEKL. This CDR3 spans 16 amino acids.

The rearrangement links TRBV28 to TRBJ2-7. Germline values: CDR1 MDHEN, CDR2 SYDVKM. CDR3 length: 14 residues. This CDR3 is CASSFRSQSYEQYF.

This chain links TRBV6-1 with TRBJ1-5. The CDR3 runs to 15 residues. CDR1 is MNHNS and CDR2 is SASEGT in the germline V gene. This CDR3 reads CASSVVWGYNQPQHF.

CDR3 sequence: CASSVRLAGPKDLLGELFF. The V and J genes are TRBV9 and TRBJ2-2; the TRBD2 assignment by TCRdb is unverifiable without DNA. Germline V gene data show CDR1 as SGDLS and CDR2 as YYNGEE. This CDR3 has 19 amino acids. Looking up the rest from reference TRBV9 and TRBJ2-2 gives the full variable domain: DSGVTQTPKHLITATGQRVTLRCSPRSGDLSVYWYQQSLDQGLQFLIQYYNGEERAKGNILERFSAQQFPDLHSELNLSSLELGDSALYFCASSVRLAGPKDLLGELFFGEGSRLTVL.

This chain uses TRBV3-1 with TRBJ2-1; no DNA is available, so the TRBD2 call from TCRdb remains unchecked. The CDR3 length is 15 residues. CDR1 LGHDT and CDR2 YNNKEL come from the germline V gene (reference sequence). The chain's CDR3 is CASSHVSGSGNEQFF.

V and J are TRBV12-3 or TRBV12-4 and TRBJ2-7; TCRdb selects TRBD1, and the lack of DNA leaves this call unchecked. The CDR3 has 15 amino acids. The CDR3 sequence is CASSLARGSPAEQYF.

J is TRBJ2-5 and V is TRBV7-2; TCRdb's assignment of TRBD2 cannot be checked, as there is no DNA. This CDR3 is built from 15 residues. Germline loops: CDR1 SGHTA, CDR2 FQGNSA. This CDR3 is CASSLFSGIGETQYF.

The chain's CDR3 is CASSFSQGRTGELFF. This chain links TRBV5-5 with TRBJ2-2; TCRdb names TRBD1, which stays unverified in the absence of DNA. This CDR3 region has 15 residues. Germline V gene lookup returns CDR1 SGHKS and CDR2 YYEKEE (reference sequence).

The chain employs TRBV6-1 and TRBJ2-7; TCRdb picks TRBD2, but there is no DNA to check that call. The CDR3 spans 14 residues. CDR1 and CDR2 from the germline V gene are MNHNS and SASEGT. This chain's CDR3 is CASTLPGLTYEQYF.

The chain is built from TRBV20-1 and TRBJ2-7; as DNA is missing, the TRBD2 call by TCRdb cannot be tested. CDR3 length: 15 amino acids. Germline assignment: CDR1 DFQATT and CDR2 SNEGSKA (reference sequence). Here the CDR3 reads CSARPLPSVLYEQYF.

This chain connects TRBV6-5 to TRBJ2-1; TCRdb reports TRBD2, a call that lacks DNA to check it against. The CDR3 runs to 17 residues. CDR1 and CDR2 from the germline V gene are MNHEY and SVGAGI. CDR3 sequence reads: CASSYSSASGNNYEQFF.